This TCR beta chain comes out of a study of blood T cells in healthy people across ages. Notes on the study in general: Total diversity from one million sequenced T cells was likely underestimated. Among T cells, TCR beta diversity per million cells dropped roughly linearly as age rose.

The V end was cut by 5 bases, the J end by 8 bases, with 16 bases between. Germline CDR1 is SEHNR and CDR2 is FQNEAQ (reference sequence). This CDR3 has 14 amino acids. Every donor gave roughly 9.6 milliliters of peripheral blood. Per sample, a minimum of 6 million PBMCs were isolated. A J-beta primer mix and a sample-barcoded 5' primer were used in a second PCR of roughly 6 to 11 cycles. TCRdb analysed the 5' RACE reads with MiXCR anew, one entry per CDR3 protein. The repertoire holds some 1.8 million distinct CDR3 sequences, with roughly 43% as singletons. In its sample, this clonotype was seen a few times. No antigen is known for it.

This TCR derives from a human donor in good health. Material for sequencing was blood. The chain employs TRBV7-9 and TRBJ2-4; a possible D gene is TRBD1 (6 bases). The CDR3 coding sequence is TGTGCCAGCAGCGTGACAGGTCCTTGGGACATTCAGTACTTC. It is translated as CASSVTGPWDIQYF.